This T cell receptor (beta chain) came from a study of cytomegalovirus exposure and HLA in healthy donors. Primers for the PCR totalled 60 Vbeta and 13 Jbeta. Only in-frame clones appear in the TCRdb table, and some are missing; sequencing was by immunoSEQ multiplex PCR. The repertoire holds 95,000 to 150,000 clones, roughly 75% seen once, with roughly 10% in the top ten. Material: PBMCs. The clonotype originates from a man aged 25-45 years in good health and CMV-seropositive.

As DNA, the CDR3 is TGTGCCACCAGCAGGACGACCCGGACGGGAAGTGAGCAGTTCTTC. Its translation is CATSRTTRTGSEQFF. The chain employs TRBV15 and TRBJ2-1, with D tentatively TRBD2 (5 bases). There are 15 residues in the CDR3. The V end lost 3 bases, the J end lost 9 bases, and 18 bases lay between the germline ends. The V gene's germline CDR1 is LNHNV and CDR2 YYDKDF (reference sequence).